This TCR beta chain is drawn from a study of cytomegalovirus exposure and HLA in healthy donors. With regard to this clone: Its matching antigen is unknown.

Findings of the study overall: Immune exposure information available was restricted to CMV serostatus. In presence/absence analyses, roughly uniform sequencing depth across donors was assumed. 16,951 TCR beta sequences were associated with HLA alleles at 0.05 false discovery rate in a later analysis. A prior analysis recorded that most TCR beta V segments were productive about 87% or about 30% of the time.

PCR amplification relied on 60 Vbeta primers (plus 13 Jbeta primers). TCRdb keeps only in-frame clones here, not all; method: immunoSEQ multiplex PCR. The profile shows approximately 92,000 clones, 60% to 80% of them singletons. The sequenced material came from PBMCs. This TCR came from a man aged 50-59 years in good health and CMV-seropositive.

CDR3 residues: CASSQDPGSSGNTIYF. The CDR3 DNA reads as TGTGCCAGCAGCCAAGATCCAGGGTCCTCTGGAAACACCATATATTTT. This chain uses TRBV4-2 with TRBJ1-3; maybe TRBD1 (5 bases). The germline gives CDR1 LGHNA, CDR2 YNFKEQ. The CDR3 has 16 amino acids. V shed 0 bases and J shed 0 bases, with 9 bases lying between them.